Listed below are T cell receptor beta chains from one sample, sequenced in a study of response to subunit inactivated influenza vaccine. Each CDR3 protein gets one entry after TCRdb re-called the RT-PCR reads with MiXCR. The table lists about 800,000 distinct CDR3 sequences, 20% to 25% of them singletons. The sequencing here drew on PBMCs from blood, taken less than 6 days after vaccination. Receptors were obtained from a man aged 50-60 years who received an inactivated influenza vaccine. Both conserved end residues are part of each CDR3. Not all rows give a size; the values are once, few, many and, for expanded clones, a class.

v_gene	abundance	len	j_gene	CDR3aa
TRBV7-2	NA	13	TRBJ2-3	CASKAGGTDTQYF
TRBV12-3/TRBV12-4	many	17	TRBJ2-3	CASSPGTSGGPTDTQYF
TRBV12-3/TRBV12-4	NA	12	TRBJ1-2	CASSFPRDGYTF
TRBV29-1	NA	12	TRBJ1-1	CSGRGMNTEAFF
TRBV12-3/TRBV12-4	many	13	TRBJ2-7	CASSFGLSYEQYF
TRBV28	few	17	TRBJ2-7	CASRGPGTGGSAYEQYF
TRBV20-1	few	12	TRBJ2-4	CSAPNRGNIQYF
TRBV20-1	few	11	TRBJ2-5	CSASPGGAQYF
TRBV11-2	NA	14	TRBJ1-6	CASSLREINSPLHF
TRBV5-1	NA	14	TRBJ1-6	CASSLSLAGSPLHF
TRBV15	NA	12	TRBJ2-7	CATSFGLEEQYF
TRBV12-3/TRBV12-4	few	14	TRBJ2-5	CASSFLGSQETQYF
TRBV5-1	few	13	TRBJ2-2	CASSSGHSGELFF
TRBV7-6	once	17	TRBJ2-5	CASSLAPGEGGEETQYF
TRBV2	once	14	TRBJ2-2	CASGTGIAFGELFF
TRBV10-3	few	17	TRBJ2-2	CAISDARTGGNTGELFF
TRBV11-2	NA	14	TRBJ2-2	CASSRTQGTGELFF
TRBV11-2	NA	14	TRBJ2-7	CASSILTGSYEQYF
TRBV6-2/TRBV6-3	NA	21	TRBJ2-1	CASSYNFEIAGGLALYNEQFF
TRBV15	few	16	TRBJ2-7	CATSPYGRTGAYEQYF
TRBV20-1	NA	13	TRBJ2-5	CSAPGLVSETQYF
TRBV29-1	many	12	TRBJ1-5	CSVGQGGQPQHF
TRBV30	once	13	TRBJ2-7	CAWGLAGPYEQYF
TRBV9	few	13	TRBJ1-6	CASSPYYNSPLHF
TRBV7-9	NA	14	TRBJ2-3	CASSFRPSADTQYF
TRBV20-1	NA	12	TRBJ2-7	CSARDYTYEQYF
TRBV7-2	many	14	TRBJ2-5	CASRRETGKETQYF
TRBV18	NA	14	TRBJ1-2	CASSPEGRSGGYTF
TRBV20-1	NA	14	TRBJ2-7	CSAREGLAGSGQYF
TRBV7-9	few	16	TRBJ2-7	CASSLARGAGGYEQYF
TRBV7-9	once	14	TRBJ2-1	CASSPKGVYNEQFF
TRBV6-1	few	18	TRBJ2-7	CASSKLWTSGGPSYEQYF
TRBV5-1	NA	15	TRBJ2-5	CASSPSGGVVETQYF
TRBV5-1	NA	16	TRBJ2-2	CASSLVGDRAAGELFF
TRBV24-1	few	11	TRBJ2-1	CATSDPLQQFF
TRBV5-1	NA	14	TRBJ1-2	CASSPPWGNYGYTF
TRBV7-9	NA	17	TRBJ2-1	CASSLAVDVNSYNEQFF
TRBV20-1	NA	16	TRBJ1-5	CSAREVPGYSNQPQHF
TRBV12-3/TRBV12-4	many	13	TRBJ2-1	CASSFGIYNEQFF
TRBV5-1	few	14	TRBJ1-1	CASSTAGGNTEAFF
TRBV5-1	NA	17	TRBJ1-3	CASSFTTLGRSGNTIYF
TRBV5-1	NA	17	TRBJ2-6	CASSLASGARGANVLTF
TRBV25-1	NA	16	TRBJ2-7	CASSEPGLAGVYEQYF
TRBV4-3	few	17	TRBJ2-5	CASSQEWGRGSQETQYF
TRBV5-1	few	14	TRBJ1-1	CASSLGPQNTEAFF
TRBV20-1	NA	15	TRBJ2-3	CSAGQAGRDTDTQYF
TRBV5-1	few	15	TRBJ2-7	CASSWLSTKTYEQYF
TRBV24-1	NA	13	TRBJ2-7	CATSDPTGYEQYF
TRBV28	many	14	TRBJ2-1	CASSFWQQGNEQFF
TRBV12-3/TRBV12-4	few	12	TRBJ1-2	CASSTKMDGYTF
TRBV6-5	few	13	TRBJ1-6	CASSYEGNSPLHF